These 23 T cell receptor beta chains share one sample of origin, sequenced in a study of Tregs in tolerant kidney transplant recipients. Data came from immunoSEQ multiplex PCR; TCRdb stores just in-frame clones and leaves some out. The data show 65,000 to 85,000 clones, 90% to 95% seen once. Related graft donors supplied nonmyeloablative bone marrow transplants, and mixed chimerism was transient. Material: CD4+ T cells from blood (PBMCs), obtained 24 months after the transplant. These TCRs come from a human patient who received a combined kidney and bone marrow transplant. A share of the T cells may be of graft donor origin.

A single count supports this clone. The sample contains more than one DNA sequence encoding this CDR3. The chain uses TRBV7-9 and TRBJ1-6, with 7 positions matching TRBD1. Germline CDR1 is SEHNR and CDR2 is FQNEAQ (reference sequence). This CDR3 spans 15 amino acids. After removal of 5 bases from V and 7 bases from J, the junction contained 8 bases not matched to a gene. CDR3: CASSKGGQGNSPLHF. DNA of the CDR3: TGTGCCAGCAGCAAAGGGGGCCAGGGGAATTCACCCCTCCACTTT.

The chain uses TRBV11-3 and TRBJ2-5, with D perhaps matching TRBD1 (6 bases). The CDR3 loop spans 14 amino acids. CDR1 and CDR2 (germline): SGHNT, YENEEA. V shed 2 bases and J shed 4 bases, with 11 bases lying between them. In nucleotides, the CDR3 is TGTGCCAGCAGCTTAAACGGACAGCGAGAGACCCAGTACTTC. It is translated as CASSLNGQRETQYF.

This chain links TRBV27 with TRBJ1-4, with 8 bases identical to TRBD1. Germline V lookup: CDR1 MNHEY, CDR2 SMNVEV (reference sequence). V lost 4 bases, J lost 7 bases, and 8 bases stayed unmatched. The CDR3 consists of 15 residues. CDR3 bases: TGTGCCAGCAGTTCGACCGGGACAGGAGTTGAAAAACTGTTTTTT. Translation: CASSSTGTGVEKLFF.

This chain's CDR3 is CASSEDRGRTGELFF. CDR3 DNA: TGTGCCAGCAGCGAGGACAGGGGGAGGACCGGGGAGCTGTTTTTT. This sequence joins TRBV11-2 and TRBJ2-2; 10 bases align to TRBD1. Losses at the gene ends were 5 bases for V and 5 bases for J; bases not matched to a gene: 5. The CDR3 sequence is 15 residues long. CDR1 SGHAT and CDR2 FQNNGV come from the germline V gene.

V is TRBV7-9 and J is TRBJ2-2, with TRBD2 matching 7 bases. The germline gives CDR1 SEHNR, CDR2 FQNEAQ (reference sequence). V was clipped by 5 bases and J by 5 bases; unmatched bases: 2. This CDR3 is 13 amino acids long. The CDR3 nucleotides read TGTGCCAGCAGCCTCGGGGGGACCGGGGAGCTGTTTTTT. Amino acid sequence: CASSLGGTGELFF.

The chain links TRBV7-2 to TRBJ1-1; D not resolved. This CDR3 is 16 amino acids long. The V gene's germline CDR1 is SGHTA and CDR2 FQGNSA. V lost 1 base, J lost 1 base, and 13 bases lay in between. The CDR3 coding sequence is TGTGCCAGCAGCTTAGTGGGCCAGCTGGGGAACACTGAAGCTTTCTTT. Protein: CASSLVGQLGNTEAFF.

The chain links TRBV6-6 to TRBJ2-1; 13 bases are a match to TRBD2. From germline, CDR1 is MNHNY and CDR2 SVGAGI (reference sequence). This CDR3 has 13 residues. After removal of 8 bases from V and 8 bases from J, the junction contained 3 bases not matched to a gene. The DNA of the CDR3 is TGTGCCAGCGGACTAGCGGGAGTTTATGAGCAGTTCTTC. This translates into CASGLAGVYEQFF.

This chain connects TRBV6-5 to TRBJ2-1, with 8 bases lining up with TRBD2. Germline loops: CDR1 MNHEY, CDR2 SVGAGI. J gave up 14 bases and V 5 bases, and 14 bases lay outside the gene matches. The CDR3 covers 14 residues. The CDR3 nucleotides read TGTGCCAGCAGTGGGAACTTTCGGGAGGGGGGGGAGTTCTTC. Translated: CASSGNFREGGEFF.

This chain uses TRBV6-1 with TRBJ1-2; 7 bases match TRBD1. The CDR3 is 14 residues long. Germline V gene data show CDR1 as MNHNS and CDR2 as SASEGT. Trimming cost V 7 bases and J 4 bases; bases outside gene matches: 9. CDR3 amino acids: CASTQGGDTYGYTF. The CDR3 DNA reads as TGTGCCAGCACCCAAGGGGGCGATACCTATGGCTACACCTTC.

CDR3 nucleotide sequence: TGTGCCAGCAGCGCGGGACAGGGGGTATCCGAGCAGTACTTC. This translates into CASSAGQGVSEQYF. The chain joins TRBV27 to TRBJ2-5, with 11 bases identical to TRBD1. The DNA end is more similar to TRBJ2-7, so the J call may be wrong. Germline CDR1 and CDR2: MNHEY and SMNVEV (reference sequence). The CDR3 is made up of 14 amino acids.

The V gene is TRBV9, the J gene TRBJ2-1; D perhaps matches TRBD1 (6 bases). Germline-derived CDR1 and CDR2 are SGDLS and YYNGEE. The CDR3 runs to 13 residues. V dropped 3 bases and J dropped 6 bases, with 10 bases sitting between them. The DNA for the CDR3 is TGTGCCAGCAGCGGACAGGTGAGCAATGAGCAGTTCTTC. This encodes CASSGQVSNEQFF.

The chain employs TRBV4-3 and TRBJ2-7; D ambiguous. Germline V gene sequence: CDR1 LGHNA, CDR2 YSLEER. The CDR3 is 17 amino acids. V gave up 0 bases and J gave up 1 base, with 16 bases separating them. Here the CDR3 reads CASSQDPFPAVSYEQYF. For the CDR3, the DNA is TGCGCCAGCAGCCAAGACCCTTTTCCGGCGGTATCCTACGAGCAGTACTTC.

V gene TRBV18 combines with J gene TRBJ2-7; 8 positions match TRBD1. The germline V gene has CDR1 KGHSH and CDR2 LQKENI. This CDR3 is 14 amino acids long. After removal of 3 bases from V and 3 bases from J, the junction contained 4 bases not matched to a gene. The CDR3 sequence: CASSPDRVLYEQYF. The CDR3 coding sequence is TGTGCCAGCTCACCGGACAGGGTCCTCTACGAGCAGTACTTC. The full variable domain, completed using reference TRBV18 and TRBJ2-7, is NAGVMQNPRHLVRRRGQEARLRCSPMKGHSHVYWYRQLPEEGLKFMVYLQKENIIDESGMPKERFSAEFPKEGPSILRIQQVVRGDSAAYFCASSPDRVLYEQYFGPGTRLTVT.

This rearrangement joins TRBV7-3 to TRBJ2-5; 8 nucleotides line up with TRBD1. The J call may be mistaken, given a closer DNA end match to TRBJ2-7. The CDR3 sequence is 14 residues long. Germline CDR1 is SGHTA and CDR2 is FQGTGA. The CDR3 nucleotides read TGTGCCAGCAGCTTAAGTCAGGGGGCCGACGAGCAGTACTTC. This gives the protein CASSLSQGADEQYF.

The chain combines TRBV7-2 with TRBJ2-5; 8 nucleotides align to TRBD1. Matching the DNA end better, TRBJ2-7 makes the J call doubtful. Per germline, CDR1 SGHTA and CDR2 FQGNSA. The CDR3 loop spans 14 amino acids. The CDR3 protein is CASSLPDREYEQYF. CDR3 in DNA: TGTGCCAGCAGCTTACCGGACAGGGAGTACGAGCAGTACTTC.

The chain combines TRBV6-1 with TRBJ1-3; no reliable D call. This CDR3 has 16 amino acids. Trimming removed 2 bases at V and 0 bases at J, with 11 bases between. Germline V gene data show CDR1 as MNHNS and CDR2 as SASEGT. CDR3 coding DNA: TGTGCCAGCAGTGAAAATGTCAGGCTCTCTGGAAACACCATATATTTT. It codes for CASSENVRLSGNTIYF.

The chain couples TRBV7-3 to TRBJ2-7; the D gene is possibly TRBD2 (7 bases). Trimming removed 5 bases at V and 7 bases at J, with 18 bases between. The CDR3 totals 14 residues. The V gene's germline CDR1 is SGHTA and CDR2 FQGTGA. The CDR3 reads CASSAGTTGGEQYF. The CDR3 DNA follows: TGTGCCAGCAGCGCCGGGACAACCGGGGGGGAGCAGTACTTC.

The CDR3 protein is CASSLARGDYGYTF. The CDR3, as DNA: TGTGCCAGCAGCTTGGCCAGGGGTGACTATGGCTACACCTTC. The V and J genes are TRBV5-4 and TRBJ1-2, with a possible D match to TRBD1 (6 bases). Germline V CDR1 and CDR2: SGHNT, YYREEE (reference sequence). The CDR3 consists of 14 residues. Trimming cost V 0 bases and J 3 bases, with 9 bases left between them.

The chain uses TRBV7-2 and TRBJ2-2; 13 bases line up with TRBD2. The V gene end was trimmed by 7 bases and the J gene end by 0 bases; junction bases not matched to a gene: 5. There are 17 residues in the CDR3. The germline gives CDR1 SGHTA, CDR2 FQGNSA. For the CDR3, the DNA is TGTGCCAGCACCGGACTAGCGGGGGCCGCGAACACCGGGGAGCTGTTTTTT. It encodes CASTGLAGAANTGELFF.

The genes are TRBV12-1 and TRBJ2-7; whether TRBD2, the table's D call, matches the DNA was not checked. TRBV12-1 constitutes a pseudogene. The CDR3 runs to 15 residues. This CDR3 is CASSVRGREIREQYF. The CDR3 region has the DNA TGTGCCAGCAGCGTGCGTGGACGGGAGATTCGAGAGCAGTACTTC.

V usage is TRBV11-3 and J usage is TRBJ2-1; D not certain. V was shortened by 4 bases and J by 7 bases, with 29 bases between the two germline ends. This CDR3 is built from 19 residues. CDR1 and CDR2 from the germline V gene are SGHNT and YENEEA. Written as DNA, the CDR3 is TGTGCCAGCAGCTCAATCGAAACAGCCCTCCGGTTGTTGTTGAATGAGCAGTTCTTC. It encodes CASSSIETALRLLLNEQFF.

This clone was recorded only once. The chain has TRBV30 and TRBJ2-1; D possibly corresponds to TRBD2 (6 bases). The V end was cut by 2 bases, the J end by 2 bases, with 13 bases between. The CDR3 sequence is 15 residues long. CDR1 is GTSNPN, CDR2 SVGIG, per germline (reference sequence). DNA of the CDR3: TGTGCCTGGAGTAGGGAGTCGGGGGCCTACAATGAGCAGTTCTTC. Encoded protein: CAWSRESGAYNEQFF.

V is TRBV7-6 and J is TRBJ1-6; D is unresolved. CDR1 is SGHVS, CDR2 FNYEAQ, per germline. The V end was cut by 5 bases, the J end by 8 bases, with 10 bases between. The CDR3 covers 13 residues. The CDR3 is CASSPSNHSPLHF. CDR3 DNA sequence: TGTGCCAGCAGCCCTAGCAACCATTCACCCCTCCACTTT.